Listed below are T cell receptor beta chains from one sample, sequenced in a study of shared clonotypes between healthy human individuals. Sequencing used immunoSEQ multiplex PCR; TCRdb keeps in-frame clones, though not all of them. Altogether approximately 2,200,000 clones are present, approximately 94% being singletons, with the ten largest covering about 1.5%. Sequencing used naive CD8+ T cells from PBMCs. The receptor set was obtained from a man aged 18 to 29 in good health. Some clones in this sample may be carry-over from other donors' samples. Both conserved end residues are part of each CDR3.

CDR3aa	j_gene	v_gene
CASSVHYGSYNEQFF	TRBJ2-1	TRBV9
CASSQEHWREGPRELFF	TRBJ2-2	TRBV4-3
CAGAEAGGGYEQYF	TRBJ2-7	TRBV28
CASSRQGVAYNEQFF	TRBJ2-1	TRBV6-5
CASSEAEINYGYTF	TRBJ1-2	TRBV6-1
CASSGRGSVYGYTF	TRBJ1-2	TRBV5-4
CASPSEGRQGYTF	TRBJ1-2	TRBV7-9
CASRRGQGGYQPQHF	TRBJ1-5	TRBV2
CASSLGSGSAYEQYF	TRBJ2-7	TRBV27
CASSLARGLAGEQYF	TRBJ2-7	TRBV7-6
CASSYRGLSYEQYF	TRBJ2-7	TRBV7-9
CASKPSGSTDTQYF	TRBJ2-3	TRBV9
CASSETRGLVRSYEQYF	TRBJ2-7	TRBV25-1
CASSLVKYTEAFF	TRBJ1-1	TRBV7-8
CASSLLSPPITDTQYF	TRBJ2-3	TRBV7-6
CASSFSDNEQFF	TRBJ2-1	TRBV28
CASRRGPGEQYF	TRBJ2-7	TRBV11-2
CASIGLAHNEQFF	TRBJ2-1	TRBV19
CASRSWTSGFSYNEQFF	TRBJ2-1	TRBV28
CASRIDPGLAVFETQYF	TRBJ2-5	TRBV7-9
CASSLVQRGAKETQYF	TRBJ2-5	TRBV7-3
CASSDSGAGGGSYEQYF	TRBJ2-7	TRBV6-4
CASSFDGELFF	TRBJ2-2	TRBV5-4
CAISEKAETSSYEQYF	TRBJ2-7	TRBV10-3
CASSLRSGFYGYTF	TRBJ1-2	TRBV27
CASSGGDTYEQYF	TRBJ2-7	TRBV7-9
CASRVGGAVGKLFF	TRBJ1-4	TRBV27
CASSLGPGTGIGEQYF	TRBJ2-7	TRBV11-2
CAAGKQGGNTEAFF	TRBJ1-1	TRBV5-5
CAIREGQSFTDTQYF	TRBJ2-3	TRBV10-3
CASSHRGSSYNEQFF	TRBJ2-1	TRBV6-1
CASSSRDSSGNTIYF	TRBJ1-3	TRBV7-9
CASSPLRTSAIGIQTETQYF	TRBJ2-5	TRBV13
CASRPTSGTYNEQFF	TRBJ2-1	TRBV6-5
CASSLAAGDTGELFF	TRBJ2-2	TRBV5-1
CASSSDPGPRTDTQYF	TRBJ2-3	TRBV13
CASTLGPGTVLETQYF	TRBJ2-5	TRBV27
CASSYFRNTEAFF	TRBJ1-1	TRBV6-5
CASSGRQYNYGYTF	TRBJ1-2	TRBV7-9
CAWSRIETNGGDGYTF	TRBJ1-2	TRBV30
CASSLNRGPSYEQYF	TRBJ2-7	TRBV7-3
CASSLRDNYEQYF	TRBJ2-7	TRBV27
CASSMSAGGPYEQYF	TRBJ2-7	TRBV19
CASSPSPGLAGTGEQYF	TRBJ2-7	TRBV27
CASSLDLGQQYEQYF	TRBJ2-7	TRBV11-2
CASSGLAGNYNEQFF	TRBJ2-1	TRBV6-6
CASSEARGTETQYF	TRBJ2-5	TRBV6-1
CAWSTGNYYEQYF	NA	TRBV30
CASSLDGDYGYTF	TRBJ1-2	TRBV5-8
CTSSPTDSYGYTF	TRBJ1-2	TRBV1
CASSPVEGMNTEAFF	TRBJ1-1	TRBV7-9
CASRGRGDNEQFF	TRBJ2-1	TRBV11-3
CATSRDLAYFYEQYF	TRBJ2-7	TRBV15
CASSLVRLAYEQYF	TRBJ2-7	TRBV5-6